The clone carrying this T cell receptor beta chain has ten or more counts. The antigen remains undetermined. Between the trimmed V and J ends, which lost 3 bases and 5 bases, there was a span of 7 bases. This CDR3 is built from 12 residues. The data originate from a study of response to subunit inactivated influenza vaccine. TCRdb ran MiXCR on the RT-PCR reads and lists one entry per CDR3 protein. The sample includes around 530,000 distinct CDR3 sequences, more than 15% seen only once; the top ten take less than 4%. Points from the study as a whole: The authors offered the suggestion that each seasonal influenza vaccination recruits few new T cells.

The receptor was isolated from a man between 45 and 75 years old who received an inactivated influenza vaccine. The specimen comprised CD4+ T cells sorted from PBMCs, sampled around 25 months after vaccination. The chain joins TRBV12-3 or TRBV12-4 to TRBJ1-1, with D possibly being TRBD1 (5 bases). The CDR3 DNA is TGTGCCAGCAGTTTGGGGGTAACTGAAGCTTTCTTT. Protein: CASSLGVTEAFF.